What follows describes a single TCR beta chain. This sample is drawn from a study of blood T cell repertoires in COVID-19. At the level of the study: The United States, Italy and Spain were the sources of the acute and convalescent COVID-19 samples. Nucleic acid was either cDNA or gDNA, and it came from T cells, B-cell-depleted T cells, or PBMCs.

As originally analysed: Amplification from reference gene primers served as the basis for estimated nucleated cell counts. This table comes from immunoSEQ multiplex PCR, and its TCRdb copy is limited to in-frame clones, with some not included. V and J calls and clone size are given by that table; D and trimming were obtained from the DNA. The table has about 120,000 clones, around 89% seen once. The V end was cut by 1 base, the J end by 0 bases, with 17 bases between. CDR1 SGDLS and CDR2 YYNGEE come from the germline V gene. The CDR3 loop spans 18 amino acids. The sample consisted of peripheral blood. This chain joins TRBV9 and TRBJ1-3, with unresolved D. The source of this sequence is a human donor with acute or convalescent COVID-19. The donor label of this sample is uncertain. The CDR3 nucleotides read TGTGCCAGCAGCGTACGAGGTATCGACGGGAGCTCTGGAAACACCATATATTTT. Protein: CASSVRGIDGSSGNTIYF.